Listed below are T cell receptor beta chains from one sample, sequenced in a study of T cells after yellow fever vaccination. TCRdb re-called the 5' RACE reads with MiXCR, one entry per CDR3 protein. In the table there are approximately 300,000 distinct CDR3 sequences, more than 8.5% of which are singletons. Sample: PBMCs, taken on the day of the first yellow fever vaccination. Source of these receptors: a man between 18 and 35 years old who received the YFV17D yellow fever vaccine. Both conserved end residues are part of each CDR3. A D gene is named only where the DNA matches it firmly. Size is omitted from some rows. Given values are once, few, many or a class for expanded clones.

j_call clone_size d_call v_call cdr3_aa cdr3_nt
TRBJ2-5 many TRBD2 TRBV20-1 CSATGLADQETQYF TGCAGTGCAACAGGACTAGCGGACCAAGAGACCCAGTACTTC
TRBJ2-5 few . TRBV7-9 CASSLDAFTGTQYF TGTGCCAGCAGCTTAGATGCGTTCACCGGGACCCAGTACTTC
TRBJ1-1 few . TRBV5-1 CASSSRLDRKTEAFF TGCGCCAGCAGCTCCCGATTGGACAGAAAGACTGAAGCTTTCTTT
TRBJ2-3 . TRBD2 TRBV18 CASSPPTAGGLTDTQYF TGTGCCAGCTCACCACCAACGGCGGGGGGCCTAACAGATACGCAGTATTTT
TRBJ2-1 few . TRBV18 CASKALRDPYNEQFF TGTGCCAGCAAGGCCCTCAGGGATCCCTACAATGAGCAGTTCTTC
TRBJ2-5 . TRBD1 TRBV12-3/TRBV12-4 CASSRRDSPSTQYF TGTGCCAGCAGTCGCCGGGACAGTCCGTCGACCCAGTACTTC
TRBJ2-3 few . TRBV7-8 CASSSSRGSDTQYF TGTGCCAGCAGCTCAAGTAGGGGGTCAGATACGCAGTATTTT
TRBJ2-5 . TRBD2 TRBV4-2 CALEASGDQGTQYF TGTGCCCTGGAGGCTAGCGGGGACCAAGGGACCCAGTACTTC
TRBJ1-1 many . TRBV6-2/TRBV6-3 CASSYRGPNTEAFF TGTGCCAGCAGTTACCGCGGGCCGAACACTGAAGCTTTCTTT
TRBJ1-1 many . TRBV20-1 CSARVYQVLTTEAFF TGCAGTGCTAGAGTTTATCAAGTCCTAACCACTGAAGCTTTCTTT
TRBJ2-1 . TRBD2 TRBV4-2 CASSRVGSGGQFF TGTGCCAGCAGCCGAGTCGGGTCGGGGGGGCAGTTCTTC
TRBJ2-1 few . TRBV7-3 CASSLTGGEQFF TGTGCCAGCAGCTTAACGGGGGGCGAGCAGTTCTTC
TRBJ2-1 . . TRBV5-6 CASSPYNYNEQFF TGTGCCAGCAGCCCCTACAACTACAATGAGCAGTTCTTC
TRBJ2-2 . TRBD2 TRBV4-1 CASSQWGLAGGANTGELFF TGCGCCAGCAGCCAATGGGGACTAGCGGGGGGTGCGAACACCGGGGAGCTGTTTTTT
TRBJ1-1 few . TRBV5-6 CASSLVGFENTEAFF TGTGCCAGCAGCTTGGTGGGGTTCGAGAACACTGAAGCTTTCTTT
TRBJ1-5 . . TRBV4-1 CASSPTGTQGGYNQPQHF TGCGCCAGCAGCCCAACCGGGACCCAAGGTGGATACAATCAGCCCCAGCATTTT
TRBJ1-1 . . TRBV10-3 CAIGSGGIEAFF TGTGCCATCGGGAGTGGGGGCATCGAAGCTTTCTTT